Listed here are 8 T cell receptor beta chains from one sample, sequenced in a study of cytomegalovirus exposure and HLA in healthy donors. Amplification used 60 Vbeta primers and 13 Jbeta primers. Clones were sequenced by immunoSEQ multiplex PCR, and TCRdb holds only the in-frame ones, with some missing. In total, the table holds over 100,000 clones. Source material: PBMCs. The receptors were sampled from a woman aged 40-49 years in good health and CMV-seropositive.

This sequence joins TRBV6-5 and TRBJ1-4, with D unresolved. Trimming took off 6 bases at V and 2 bases at J, with 13 bases between the two ends. The germline V gene encodes CDR1 MNHEY and CDR2 SVGAGI. The CDR3 spans 15 residues. The CDR3 nucleotides are TGTGCCAGCAGCCGAGCGGCGGGGACTAATGAAAAACTGTTTTTT. This gives the protein CASSRAAGTNEKLFF.

The chain employs TRBV27 and TRBJ1-1; no clear D gene. CDR3 length: 13 residues. V lost 6 bases and J lost 6, with 14 bases in between. In germline, CDR1 is MNHEY, CDR2 SMNVEV (reference sequence). CDR3 residues: CASSSRSIAEAFF. The CDR3 DNA sequence: TGTGCCAGCAGCAGTCGTAGCATCGCTGAAGCTTTCTTT.

The chain employs TRBV10-2 and TRBJ1-2; 10 positions agree with TRBD1. The CDR3 consists of 13 residues. Losses at the gene ends were 6 bases for V and 10 bases for J; bases not matched to a gene: 8. The germline V gene encodes CDR1 WSHSY and CDR2 SAAADI. CDR3 sequence reads: CASRSGTGVFYTF. CDR3 in DNA: TGCGCCAGCAGGTCCGGGACAGGGGTCTTCTACACCTTC.

The chain combines TRBV19 with TRBJ1-2; TRBD1 matches at 9 bases. This CDR3 is 16 amino acids long. The V segment lost 5 bases and the J segment 6 bases; nucleotides outside the gene matches: 13. Germline loops: CDR1 LNHDA, CDR2 SQIVND (reference sequence). The DNA for the CDR3 is TGTGCCAGTAGTGGGGGGACAGGGAGATTTGATGATGGCTACACCTTC. Protein: CASSGGTGRFDDGYTF.

CDR3 nucleotide sequence: TGTGCCTGGAGCAAAATCGGACTCCCACCCAGCTCTGGGGCCAACGTCCTGACTTTC. Amino acid sequence: CAWSKIGLPPSSGANVLTF. The chain carries TRBV30 and TRBJ2-6, with a possible D match to TRBD2 (5 bases). Germline V gene sequence: CDR1 GTSNPN, CDR2 SVGIG (reference sequence). V was shortened by 3 bases and J by 0 bases, with 21 bases between the two germline ends. The CDR3 consists of 19 residues.

This rearrangement joins TRBV28 to TRBJ1-5, with D possibly TRBD1 on 5 matching bases. The V gene's germline CDR1 is MDHEN and CDR2 SYDVKM. This CDR3 region has 13 residues. Deletions cut 10 bases from V and 3 bases from J, with 13 bases between. For the CDR3, the DNA is TGTGCCACAACCAGACAGTCCAATCAGCCCCAGCATTTT. Translation: CATTRQSNQPQHF.

This rearrangement joins TRBV14 to TRBJ1-1, with 9 bases that match TRBD1. This CDR3 has 18 residues. V lost 4 bases, J lost 4 bases, and 16 bases stayed unmatched. Looked up from germline, CDR1 is SGHDN and CDR2 is FVKESK. Here the CDR3 reads CASSPGAQGAALSTEAFF. The DNA of the CDR3 is TGTGCCAGCAGCCCAGGGGCACAGGGGGCGGCTTTGAGCACTGAAGCTTTCTTT.

The genes are TRBV11-2 and TRBJ2-7, with D tentatively TRBD1 (6 bases). The CDR3 is 14 residues long. V was trimmed by 1 base and J by 3 bases, leaving 10 bases between them. From germline, CDR1 is SGHAT and CDR2 FQNNGV. The CDR3 spells CASSLGQVNYEQYF. The CDR3 region has the DNA TGTGCCAGCAGCTTAGGACAGGTGAACTACGAGCAGTACTTC. Filled out from reference TRBV11-2 and TRBJ2-7, the complete variable domain reads EAGVAQSPRYKIIEKRQSVAFWCNPISGHATLYWYQQILGQGPKLLIQFQNNGVVDDSQLPKDRFSAERLKGVDSTLKIQPAKLEDSAVYLCASSLGQVNYEQYFGPGTRLTVT.